Below, 8 T cell receptor beta chains from the same sample are listed, as sequenced in a study of cytomegalovirus exposure and HLA in healthy donors. The PCR used 60 Vbeta and 13 Jbeta primers. Generated by immunoSEQ multiplex PCR, the TCRdb table keeps only in-frame clones and is missing some. The profile covers some 98,000 clones, with approximately 77% appearing a single time and approximately 8% taken by the ten largest. The sequenced material came from PBMCs. The receptors originated from a female donor in good health and CMV-seronegative.

The chain joins TRBV27 to TRBJ2-6, with a weak D call TRBD2 (7 bases). The germline V gene has CDR1 MNHEY and CDR2 SMNVEV (reference sequence). The CDR3 is made up of 15 amino acids. V lost 6 bases to trimming and J lost 2 bases, with 11 bases between them. CDR3 in DNA: TGTGCCAGCAGGGGCGGGGGCGCTGGGGCCAACGTCCTGACTTTC. Its translation is CASRGGGAGANVLTF.

The V call is TRBV21-1, the J call TRBJ2-1; TRBD1 was called by the table and not checked on the DNA. TRBV21-1 is flagged as a pseudogene. This CDR3 has 17 amino acids. Here the CDR3 DNA reads TGTGCCAGCAGCAAAAACCTTCCGGGACAGGGAAGCAATGAGCAGTTCTTC. Protein product: CASSKNLPGQGSNEQFF.

This clone was counted a single time. This CDR3 is CASSPGGNYGYTF. DNA for the CDR3: TGTGCCAGCAGCCCAGGGGGGAACTATGGCTACACCTTC. The rearrangement links TRBV4-2 to TRBJ1-2, with 7 bases matching TRBD1. Per the germline V gene, CDR1 is LGHNA and CDR2 is YNFKEQ. V lost 4 bases, J lost 2 bases, and 1 base stayed unmatched. The CDR3 spans 13 residues.

The V and J genes are TRBV4-3 and TRBJ2-5; D is perhaps TRBD2 (6 bases). Germline loops: CDR1 LGHNA, CDR2 YSLEER. The germline V and J ends were trimmed by 0 bases and 11 bases, with 19 bases remaining between them. This CDR3 is 15 amino acids long. This CDR3 is CASSQEGSDGGEQYF. The CDR3 nucleotides are TGCGCCAGCAGCCAAGAGGGGAGCGACGGGGGAGAGCAGTACTTC.

The J gene is TRBJ2-7, the V gene TRBV19; D ambiguous. The CDR3 has 14 amino acids. The germline V and J ends were trimmed by 2 bases and 2 bases, with 10 bases remaining between them. CDR1 is LNHDA and CDR2 is SQIVND in the germline V gene (reference sequence). CDR3 DNA: TGTGCCAGTAGTATAACCTTGGGCCCCTACGAGCAGTACTTC. It specifies CASSITLGPYEQYF.

The chain carries TRBV4-3 and TRBJ1-1; TRBD1 agrees at 7 bases. V shed 5 bases and J 5 bases; nucleotides not matched to a gene: 8. Germline CDR1 is LGHNA and CDR2 is YSLEER. The CDR3 is 14 amino acids. CDR3 DNA sequence: TGCGCCAGCAGCTCTATGACAGGGCGAACTGAAGCTTTCTTT. Its translation: CASSSMTGRTEAFF.

The genes are TRBV7-3 and TRBJ2-1, with TRBD1 matching over 8 bases. CDR1 is SGHTA, CDR2 FQGTGA, per germline. This CDR3 contains 15 residues. V trimming: 6 bases; J trimming: 4 bases; junction bases outside the gene matches: 8. CDR3 nucleotides: TGTGCCAGCAGTAAAGACAGGGGAGGTTACAATGAGCAGTTCTTC. Its translation is CASSKDRGGYNEQFF.

The V call is TRBV6-5, the J call TRBJ1-4; 10 bases map to TRBD1. The CDR3 consists of 14 residues. J gave up 5 bases and V 6 bases, and 3 bases lay outside the gene matches. Germline V gene lookup returns CDR1 MNHEY and CDR2 SVGAGI. CDR3 nucleotide sequence: TGTGCCAGCAGACCGGGACAGGGGAATGAAAAACTGTTTTTT. It translates to CASRPGQGNEKLFF.